Listed here are 9 T cell receptor beta chains from one sample, sequenced in a study of T cell responses to AZD1222 COVID-19 vaccine. Only in-frame clones appear in the TCRdb table, and some are missing; sequencing was by immunoSEQ multiplex PCR. This table holds 55,000 to 65,000 clones, 65% to 90% found once. This specimen was peripheral blood, taken on day 0 of AZD1222 vaccination. These receptors all stem from an adult in good health.

The V call is TRBV5-6, the J call TRBJ1-4; no clear D gene. This CDR3 has 17 residues. The V gene's germline CDR1 is SGHDT and CDR2 YYEEEE. V was cut by 4 bases and J by 1 base, with 17 bases left in between. The CDR3 DNA sequence: TGTGCCAGCAGCCTTGACCCCCCGGGGAAAACTAATGAAAAACTGTTTTTT. Protein: CASSLDPPGKTNEKLFF.

The rearrangement uses TRBV5-6 and TRBJ1-6; maybe TRBD1 (6 bases). With 2 bases removed from V and 6 bases from J, the gap between germline ends came to 12 bases. The CDR3 is 15 amino acids. Germline V gene lookup returns CDR1 SGHDT and CDR2 YYEEEE. CDR3 nucleotide sequence: TGTGCCAGCAGCTTCGGGGGGCTCGGTAATTCACCCCTCCACTTT. Translating it yields CASSFGGLGNSPLHF.

This chain connects TRBV6-1 to TRBJ2-5, with D possibly being TRBD2 (5 bases). Trimming removed 3 bases at V and 7 bases at J, with 12 bases between. The CDR3 is made up of 13 amino acids. Germline CDR1 MNHNS, CDR2 SASEGT. In nucleotides, the CDR3 is TGTGCCAGCAGTGAGAGGGCAGGTGGGACCCAGTACTTC. Amino acid sequence: CASSERAGGTQYF.

This clone was detected only once. V gene TRBV9 combines with J gene TRBJ1-1; no firm D call. V was trimmed by 4 bases and J by 5 bases, leaving 9 bases between them. Germline-derived CDR1 and CDR2 are SGDLS and YYNGEE. This CDR3 spans 12 amino acids. The CDR3 sequence is CASSPEKTEAFF. As DNA, the CDR3 is TGTGCCAGCAGCCCCGAAAAGACTGAAGCTTTCTTT.

This chain links TRBV6-5 with TRBJ1-1; perhaps TRBD1 as D (6 bases). V dropped 6 bases and J dropped 1 base, with 12 bases sitting between them. The CDR3 sequence is 14 residues long. Germline V lookup: CDR1 MNHEY, CDR2 SVGAGI. This CDR3 is CASSLGAGNTEAFF. Here the CDR3 DNA reads TGTGCCAGCAGCCTGGGGGCAGGGAACACTGAAGCTTTCTTT.

The rearrangement uses TRBV3-1 (or the pseudogene TRBV3-2) and TRBJ1-3, with TRBD1 identical over 7 bases. Germline V lookup: CDR1 LGHDT, CDR2 YNNKEL (reference sequence). The CDR3 is 15 residues long. Germline trimming cut 3 bases from V and 0 bases from J; bases unmatched to any gene: 2. The CDR3: CASSHSGGSGNTIYF. The DNA for the CDR3 is TGTGCCAGCAGCCATTCAGGGGGCTCTGGAAACACCATATATTTT.

The CDR3 spells CASSPLGQTDTQYF. The CDR3 DNA reads as TGTGCCAGCAGCCCCCTGGGGCAGACAGATACGCAGTATTTT. The V call is TRBV9, the J call TRBJ2-3; TRBD1 might be the D (5 bases). The V gene lost 4 bases and the J gene lost 3 bases, with 12 bases spanning the gap. This CDR3 contains 14 residues. Germline V gene data show CDR1 as SGDLS and CDR2 as YYNGEE.

The J gene is TRBJ1-6, the V gene TRBV30; D is undetermined. Germline V CDR1 and CDR2: GTSNPN, SVGIG (reference sequence). V was trimmed by 3 bases and J by 9 bases, leaving 9 bases between them. The CDR3 runs to 12 residues. The CDR3 bases are TGTGCCTGGAGAGCGTCGGGTTCACCCCTCCACTTT. This translates into CAWRASGSPLHF.

This CDR3 reads CAWSGQVVTDTQYF. The CDR3, as DNA: TGTGCCTGGTCCGGGCAGGTTGTCACAGATACGCAGTATTTT. This sequence joins TRBV30 and TRBJ2-3, with D uncertain. V lost 5 bases and J lost 2, with 14 bases in between. The CDR3 is made up of 14 amino acids. Germline V CDR1 and CDR2: GTSNPN, SVGIG (reference sequence).